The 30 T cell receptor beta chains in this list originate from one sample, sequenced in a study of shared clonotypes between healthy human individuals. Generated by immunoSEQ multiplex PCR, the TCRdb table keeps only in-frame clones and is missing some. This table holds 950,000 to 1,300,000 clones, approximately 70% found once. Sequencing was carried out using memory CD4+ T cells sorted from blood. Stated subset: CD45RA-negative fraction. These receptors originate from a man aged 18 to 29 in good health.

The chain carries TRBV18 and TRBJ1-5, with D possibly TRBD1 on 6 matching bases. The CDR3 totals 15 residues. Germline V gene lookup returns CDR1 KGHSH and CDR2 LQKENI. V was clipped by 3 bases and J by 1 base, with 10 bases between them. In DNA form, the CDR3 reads TGTGCCAGCTCACCCGAGGGGGGCAGCAATCAGCCCCAGCATTTT. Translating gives CASSPEGGSNQPQHF. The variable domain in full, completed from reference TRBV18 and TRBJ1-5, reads NAGVMQNPRHLVRRRGQEARLRCSPMKGHSHVYWYRQLPEEGLKFMVYLQKENIIDESGMPKERFSAEFPKEGPSILRIQQVVRGDSAAYFCASSPEGGSNQPQHFGDGTRLSIL.

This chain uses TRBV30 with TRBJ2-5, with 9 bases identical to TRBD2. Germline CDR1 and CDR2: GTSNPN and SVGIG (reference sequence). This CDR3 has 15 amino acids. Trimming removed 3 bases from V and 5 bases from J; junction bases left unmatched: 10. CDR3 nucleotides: TGTGCCTGGAGCCAAGCCCCACTAGCGGGCGAGACCCAGTACTTC. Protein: CAWSQAPLAGETQYF.

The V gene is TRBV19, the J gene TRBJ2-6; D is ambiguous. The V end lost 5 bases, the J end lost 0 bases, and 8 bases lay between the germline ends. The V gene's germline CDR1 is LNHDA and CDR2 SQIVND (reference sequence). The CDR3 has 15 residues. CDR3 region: CASSLTPSGANVLTF. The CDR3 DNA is TGTGCCAGTAGTCTTACACCCTCTGGGGCCAACGTCCTGACTTTC.

The CDR3 sequence is CASGWEEIYGYTF. As DNA, the CDR3 is TGTGCCAGCGGCTGGGAGGAGATCTATGGCTACACCTTC. This chain links TRBV2 with TRBJ1-2; D ambiguous. V was shortened by 8 bases and J by 4 bases, with 14 bases between the two germline ends. Germline-derived CDR1 and CDR2 are SNHLY and FYNNEI. The CDR3 has 13 amino acids.

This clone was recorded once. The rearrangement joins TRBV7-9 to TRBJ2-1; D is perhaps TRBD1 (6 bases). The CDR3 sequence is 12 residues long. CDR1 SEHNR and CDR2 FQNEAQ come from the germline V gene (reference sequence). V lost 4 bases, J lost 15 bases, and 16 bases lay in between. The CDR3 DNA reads TGTGCCAGCAGCTCACAGGGTTTGGAGTGGTTCTTC. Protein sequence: CASSSQGLEWFF.

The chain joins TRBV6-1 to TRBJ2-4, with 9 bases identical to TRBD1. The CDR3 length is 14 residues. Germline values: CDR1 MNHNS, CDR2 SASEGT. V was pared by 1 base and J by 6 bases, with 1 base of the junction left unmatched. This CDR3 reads CASSEGQGGNIQYF. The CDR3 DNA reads TGTGCCAGCAGTGAAGGACAGGGGGGAAACATTCAGTACTTC.

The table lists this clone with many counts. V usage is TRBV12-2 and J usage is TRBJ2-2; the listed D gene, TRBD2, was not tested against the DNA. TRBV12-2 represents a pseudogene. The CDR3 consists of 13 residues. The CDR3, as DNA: TGTGCAAGTCGCTTAACTAACACCGGGGAGCTGTTTTTT. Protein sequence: CASRLTNTGELFF.

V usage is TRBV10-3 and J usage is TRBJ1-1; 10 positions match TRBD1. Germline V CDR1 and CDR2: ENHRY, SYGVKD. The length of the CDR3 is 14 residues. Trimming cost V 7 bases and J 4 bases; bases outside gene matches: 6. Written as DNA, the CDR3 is TGTGCCATCACCCCGGACAGGGGGGCCACTGAAGCTTTCTTT. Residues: CAITPDRGATEAFF.

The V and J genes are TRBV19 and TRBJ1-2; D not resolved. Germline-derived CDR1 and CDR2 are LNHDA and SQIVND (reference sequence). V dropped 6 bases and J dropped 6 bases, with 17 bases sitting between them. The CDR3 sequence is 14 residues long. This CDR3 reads CASSRGGRWDGYTF. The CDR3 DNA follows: TGTGCCAGTAGCCGGGGAGGAAGATGGGATGGCTACACCTTC.

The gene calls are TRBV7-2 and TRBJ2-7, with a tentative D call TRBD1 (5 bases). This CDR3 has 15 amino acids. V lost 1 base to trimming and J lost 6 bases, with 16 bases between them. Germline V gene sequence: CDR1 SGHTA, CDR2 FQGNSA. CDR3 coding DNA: TGTGCCAGCAGCTTAGGCCAGACCAGGGCTTCCGAGCAGTACTTC. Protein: CASSLGQTRASEQYF.

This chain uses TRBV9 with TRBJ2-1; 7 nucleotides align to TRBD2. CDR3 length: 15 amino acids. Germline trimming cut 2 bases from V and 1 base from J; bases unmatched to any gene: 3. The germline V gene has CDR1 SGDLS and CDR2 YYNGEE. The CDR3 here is CASSVAGVSYNEQFF. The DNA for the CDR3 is TGTGCCAGCAGCGTTGCGGGAGTATCCTACAATGAGCAGTTCTTC.

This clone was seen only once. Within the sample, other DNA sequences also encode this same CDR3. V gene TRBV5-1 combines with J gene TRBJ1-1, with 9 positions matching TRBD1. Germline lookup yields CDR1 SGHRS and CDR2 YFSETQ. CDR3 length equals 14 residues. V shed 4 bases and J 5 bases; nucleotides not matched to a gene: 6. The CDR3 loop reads CASSKGQGGTEAFF. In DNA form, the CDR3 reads TGCGCCAGCAGCAAGGGACAGGGTGGAACTGAAGCTTTCTTT.

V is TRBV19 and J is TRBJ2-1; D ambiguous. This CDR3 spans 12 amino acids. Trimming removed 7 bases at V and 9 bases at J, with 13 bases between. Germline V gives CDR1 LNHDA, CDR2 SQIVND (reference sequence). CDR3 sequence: CASTSTATEQFF. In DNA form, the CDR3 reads TGTGCCAGTACCAGTACCGCCACTGAGCAGTTCTTC.

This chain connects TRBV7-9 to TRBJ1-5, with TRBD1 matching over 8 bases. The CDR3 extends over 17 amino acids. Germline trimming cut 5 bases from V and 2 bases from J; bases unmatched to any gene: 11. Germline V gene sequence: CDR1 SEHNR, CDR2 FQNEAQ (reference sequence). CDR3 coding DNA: TGTGCCAGCAGCCAAGGGGCAGGGGGCGGCGGCAATCAGCCCCAGCATTTT. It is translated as CASSQGAGGGGNQPQHF.

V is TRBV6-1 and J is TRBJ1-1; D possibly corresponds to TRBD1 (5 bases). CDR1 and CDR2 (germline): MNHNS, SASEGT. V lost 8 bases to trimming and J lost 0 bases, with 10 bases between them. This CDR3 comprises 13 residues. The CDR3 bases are TGTGCCAGCCTAAGGGGACTGAACACTGAAGCTTTCTTT. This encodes CASLRGLNTEAFF.

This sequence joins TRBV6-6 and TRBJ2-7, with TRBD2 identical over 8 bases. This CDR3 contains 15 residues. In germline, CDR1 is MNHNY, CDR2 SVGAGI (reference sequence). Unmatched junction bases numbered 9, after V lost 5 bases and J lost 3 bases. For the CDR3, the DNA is TGTGCCAGCAGTCGGTCAGCGGGGGCGTACTACGAGCAGTACTTC. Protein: CASSRSAGAYYEQYF.

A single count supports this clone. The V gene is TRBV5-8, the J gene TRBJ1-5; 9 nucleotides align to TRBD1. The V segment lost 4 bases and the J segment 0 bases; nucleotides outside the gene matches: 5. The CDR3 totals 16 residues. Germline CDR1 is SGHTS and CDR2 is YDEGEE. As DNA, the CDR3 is TGTGCCAGCAGCCGAACAGGGGGCATTAGCAATCAGCCCCAGCATTTT. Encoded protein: CASSRTGGISNQPQHF.

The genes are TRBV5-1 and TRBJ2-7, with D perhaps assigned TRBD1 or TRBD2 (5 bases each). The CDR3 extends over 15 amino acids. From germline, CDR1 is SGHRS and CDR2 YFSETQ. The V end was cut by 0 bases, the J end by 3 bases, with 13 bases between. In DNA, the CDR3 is TGCGCCAGCAGCTTGGGGGACGCTTCGGTCTACGAGCAGTACTTC. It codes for CASSLGDASVYEQYF. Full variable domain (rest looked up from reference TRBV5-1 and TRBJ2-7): KAGVTQTPRYLIKTRGQQVTLSCSPISGHRSVSWYQQTPGQGLQFLFEYFSETQRNKGNFPGRFSGRQFSNSRSEMNVSTLELGDSALYLCASSLGDASVYEQYFGPGTRLTVT.

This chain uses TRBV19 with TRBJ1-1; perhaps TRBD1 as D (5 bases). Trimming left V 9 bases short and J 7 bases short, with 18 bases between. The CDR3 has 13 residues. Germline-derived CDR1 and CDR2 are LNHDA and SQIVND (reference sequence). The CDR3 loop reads CASKSDSLYEAFF. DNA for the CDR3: TGTGCCAGCAAAAGCGACAGTCTATATGAAGCTTTCTTT.

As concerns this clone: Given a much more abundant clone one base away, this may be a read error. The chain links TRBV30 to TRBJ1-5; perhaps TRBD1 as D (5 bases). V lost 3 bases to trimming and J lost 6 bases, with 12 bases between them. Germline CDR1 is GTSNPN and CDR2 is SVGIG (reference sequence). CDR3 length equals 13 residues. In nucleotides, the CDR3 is TGTGCCTGGAGCCGGGGCAGTCTTCAGCCCCAGCATTTT. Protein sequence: CAWSRGSLQPQHF.

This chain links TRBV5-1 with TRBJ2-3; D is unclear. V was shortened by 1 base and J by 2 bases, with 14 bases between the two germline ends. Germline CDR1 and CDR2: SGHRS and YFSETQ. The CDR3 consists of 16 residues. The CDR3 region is CASSLRAGTNTDTQYF. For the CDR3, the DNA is TGCGCCAGCAGCTTGCGGGCAGGAACGAACACAGATACGCAGTATTTT. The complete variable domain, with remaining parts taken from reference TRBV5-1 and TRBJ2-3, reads KAGVTQTPRYLIKTRGQQVTLSCSPISGHRSVSWYQQTPGQGLQFLFEYFSETQRNKGNFPGRFSGRQFSNSRSEMNVSTLELGDSALYLCASSLRAGTNTDTQYFGPGTRLTVL.

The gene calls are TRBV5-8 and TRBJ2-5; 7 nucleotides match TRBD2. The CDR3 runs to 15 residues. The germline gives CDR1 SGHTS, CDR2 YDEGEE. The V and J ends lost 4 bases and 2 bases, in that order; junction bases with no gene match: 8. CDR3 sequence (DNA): TGTGCCAGCAGCCAAGGTCGGGGGGTACAAGAGACCCAGTACTTC. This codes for CASSQGRGVQETQYF.

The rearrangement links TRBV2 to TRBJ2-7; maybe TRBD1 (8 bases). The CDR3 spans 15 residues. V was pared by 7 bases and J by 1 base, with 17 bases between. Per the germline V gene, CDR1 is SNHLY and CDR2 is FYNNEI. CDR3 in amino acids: CASTLDRGLSYEQYF. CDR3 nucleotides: TGTGCCAGCACCTTAGACAGGGGACTATCCTACGAGCAGTACTTC.

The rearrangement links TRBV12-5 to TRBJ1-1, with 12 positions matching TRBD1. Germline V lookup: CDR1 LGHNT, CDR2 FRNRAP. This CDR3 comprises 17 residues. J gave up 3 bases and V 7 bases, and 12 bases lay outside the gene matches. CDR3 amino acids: CASADTGTGGFYTEAFF. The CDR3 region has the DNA TGTGCTAGTGCCGACACCGGGACAGGGGGCTTTTACACTGAAGCTTTCTTT.

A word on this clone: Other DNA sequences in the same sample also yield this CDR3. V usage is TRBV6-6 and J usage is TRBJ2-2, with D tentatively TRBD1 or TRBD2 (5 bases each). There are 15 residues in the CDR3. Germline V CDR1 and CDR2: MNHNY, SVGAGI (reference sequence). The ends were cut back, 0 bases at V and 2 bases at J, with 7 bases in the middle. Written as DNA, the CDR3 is TGTGCCAGCAGTTACTCGAGGGGCAACACCGGGGAGCTGTTTTTT. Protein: CASSYSRGNTGELFF.

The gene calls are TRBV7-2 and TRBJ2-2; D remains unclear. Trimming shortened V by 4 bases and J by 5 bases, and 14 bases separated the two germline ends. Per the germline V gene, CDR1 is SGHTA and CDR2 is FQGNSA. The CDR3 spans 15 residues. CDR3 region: CASSSWPGETGELFF. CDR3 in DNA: TGTGCCAGCAGCTCCTGGCCGGGTGAAACCGGGGAGCTGTTTTTT. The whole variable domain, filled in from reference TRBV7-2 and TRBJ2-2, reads GAGVSQSPSNKVTEKGKDVELRCDPISGHTALYWYRQSLGQGLEFLIYFQGNSAPDKSGLPSDRFSAERTGGSVSTLTIQRTQQEDSAVYLCASSSWPGETGELFFGEGSRLTVL.

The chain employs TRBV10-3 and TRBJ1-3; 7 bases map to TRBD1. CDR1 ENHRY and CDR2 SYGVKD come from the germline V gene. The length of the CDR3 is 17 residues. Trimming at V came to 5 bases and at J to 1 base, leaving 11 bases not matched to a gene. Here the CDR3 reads CAISSAGNRGSGNTIYF. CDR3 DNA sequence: TGTGCCATCAGTTCAGCGGGCAACAGGGGTTCTGGAAACACCATATATTTT.

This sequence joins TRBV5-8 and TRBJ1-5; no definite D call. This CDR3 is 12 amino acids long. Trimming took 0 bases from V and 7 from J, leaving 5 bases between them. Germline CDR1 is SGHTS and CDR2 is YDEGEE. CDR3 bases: TGTGCCAGCAGCTTGGGAGCACAGCCCCAGCATTTT. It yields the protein CASSLGAQPQHF.

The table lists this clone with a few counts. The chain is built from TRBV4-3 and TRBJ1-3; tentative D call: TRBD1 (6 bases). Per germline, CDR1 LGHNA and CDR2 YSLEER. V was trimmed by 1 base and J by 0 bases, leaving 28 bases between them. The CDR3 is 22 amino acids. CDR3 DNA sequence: TGCGCCAGCAGCCAAGTGATGTTGTTTTTGGGGGGCGTACGGATCTCTGGAAACACCATATATTTT. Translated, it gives CASSQVMLFLGGVRISGNTIYF.

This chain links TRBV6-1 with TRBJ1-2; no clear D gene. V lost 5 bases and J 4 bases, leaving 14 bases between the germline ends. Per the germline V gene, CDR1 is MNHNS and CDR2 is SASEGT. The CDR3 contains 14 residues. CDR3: CASSSQEELYGYTF. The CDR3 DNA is TGTGCCAGCAGTTCCCAGGAGGAGCTCTATGGCTACACCTTC.